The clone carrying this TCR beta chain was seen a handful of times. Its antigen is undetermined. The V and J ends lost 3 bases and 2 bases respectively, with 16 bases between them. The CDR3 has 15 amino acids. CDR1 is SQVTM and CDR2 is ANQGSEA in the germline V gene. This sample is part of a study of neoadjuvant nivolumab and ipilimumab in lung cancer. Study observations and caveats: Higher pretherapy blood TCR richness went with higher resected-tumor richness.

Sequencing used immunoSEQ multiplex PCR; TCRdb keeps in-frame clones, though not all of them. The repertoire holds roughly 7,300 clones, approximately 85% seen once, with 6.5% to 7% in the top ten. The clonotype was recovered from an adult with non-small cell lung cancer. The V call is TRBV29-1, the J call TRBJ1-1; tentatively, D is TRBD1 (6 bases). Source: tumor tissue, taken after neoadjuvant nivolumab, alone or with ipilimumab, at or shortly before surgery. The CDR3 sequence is CSVDMSQGINTEAFF. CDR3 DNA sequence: TGCAGCGTTGACATGTCACAGGGAATTAACACTGAAGCTTTCTTT.